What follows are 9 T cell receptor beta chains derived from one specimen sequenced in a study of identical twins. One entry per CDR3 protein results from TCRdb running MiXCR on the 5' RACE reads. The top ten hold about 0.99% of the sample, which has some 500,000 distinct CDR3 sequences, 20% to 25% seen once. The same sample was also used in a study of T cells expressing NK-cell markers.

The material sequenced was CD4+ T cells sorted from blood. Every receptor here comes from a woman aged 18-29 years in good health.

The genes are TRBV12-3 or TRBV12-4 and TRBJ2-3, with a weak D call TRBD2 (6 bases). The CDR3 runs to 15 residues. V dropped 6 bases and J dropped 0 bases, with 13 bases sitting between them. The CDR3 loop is CASSPPGTSTDTQYF. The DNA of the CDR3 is TGTGCCAGCAGCCCGCCCGGGACTAGCACAGATACGCAGTATTTT.

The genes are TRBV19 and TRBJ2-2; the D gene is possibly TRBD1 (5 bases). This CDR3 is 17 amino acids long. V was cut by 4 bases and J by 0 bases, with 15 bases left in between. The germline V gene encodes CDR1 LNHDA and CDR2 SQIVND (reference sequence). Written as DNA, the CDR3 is TGTGCCAGTAGTAAGGGTGGACACTCCTCGAACACCGGGGAGCTGTTTTTT. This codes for CASSKGGHSSNTGELFF. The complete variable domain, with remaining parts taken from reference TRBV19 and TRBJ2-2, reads DGGITQSPKYLFRKEGQNVTLSCEQNLNHDAMYWYRQDPGQGLRLIYYSQIVNDFQKGDIAEGYSVSREKKESFPLTVTSAQKNPTAFYLCASSKGGHSSNTGELFFGEGSRLTVL.

The CDR3 bases are TGCAGTGCGCTGGACAGGAACGGAGAGACCCAGTACTTC. Protein sequence: CSALDRNGETQYF. The chain combines TRBV20-1 with TRBJ2-5; TRBD1 matches at 7 bases. The germline V gene has CDR1 DFQATT and CDR2 SNEGSKA (reference sequence). The CDR3 runs 13 residues. V was clipped by 6 bases and J by 4 bases; unmatched bases: 8.

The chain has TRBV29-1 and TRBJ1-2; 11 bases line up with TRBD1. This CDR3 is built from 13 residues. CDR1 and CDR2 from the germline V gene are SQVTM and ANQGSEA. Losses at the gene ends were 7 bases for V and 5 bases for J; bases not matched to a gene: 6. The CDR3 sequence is CSGRTGGSYGYTF. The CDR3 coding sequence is TGCAGCGGACGGACAGGGGGCAGTTATGGCTACACCTTC.

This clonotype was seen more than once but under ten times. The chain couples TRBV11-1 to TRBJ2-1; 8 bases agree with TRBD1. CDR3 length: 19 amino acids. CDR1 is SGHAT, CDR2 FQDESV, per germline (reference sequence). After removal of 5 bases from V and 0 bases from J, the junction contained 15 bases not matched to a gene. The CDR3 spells CASSKRRDRGTSSYNEQFF. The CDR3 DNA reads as TGTGCCAGCAGCAAGCGAAGAGACAGGGGAACGAGCTCCTACAATGAGCAGTTCTTC.

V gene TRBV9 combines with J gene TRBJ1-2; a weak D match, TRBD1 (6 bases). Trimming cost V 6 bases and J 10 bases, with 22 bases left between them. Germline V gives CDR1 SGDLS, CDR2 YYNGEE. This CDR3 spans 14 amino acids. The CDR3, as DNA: TGTGCCAGCACCCCCCGGGACACTGACTCGGCCTACACCTTC. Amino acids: CASTPRDTDSAYTF.

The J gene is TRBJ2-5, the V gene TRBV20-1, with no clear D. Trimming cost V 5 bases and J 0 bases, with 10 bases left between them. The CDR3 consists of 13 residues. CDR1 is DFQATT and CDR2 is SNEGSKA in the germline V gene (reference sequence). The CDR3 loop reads CSAQQSYQETQYF. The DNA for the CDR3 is TGCAGTGCTCAGCAATCGTACCAAGAGACCCAGTACTTC.

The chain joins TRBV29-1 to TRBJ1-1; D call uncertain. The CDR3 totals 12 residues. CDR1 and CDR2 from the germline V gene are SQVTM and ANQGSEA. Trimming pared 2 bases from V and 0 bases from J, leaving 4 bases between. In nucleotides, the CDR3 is TGCAGCGTTGAATATCTGAACACTGAAGCTTTCTTT. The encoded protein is CSVEYLNTEAFF.

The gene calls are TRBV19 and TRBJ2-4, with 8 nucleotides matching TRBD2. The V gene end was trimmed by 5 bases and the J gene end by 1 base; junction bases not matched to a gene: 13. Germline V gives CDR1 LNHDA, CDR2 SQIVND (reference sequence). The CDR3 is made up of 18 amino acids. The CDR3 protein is CASSLTGTSFAAKNIQYF. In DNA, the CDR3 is TGTGCCAGTAGTTTAACCGGGACTAGTTTTGCGGCCAAAAACATTCAGTACTTC.